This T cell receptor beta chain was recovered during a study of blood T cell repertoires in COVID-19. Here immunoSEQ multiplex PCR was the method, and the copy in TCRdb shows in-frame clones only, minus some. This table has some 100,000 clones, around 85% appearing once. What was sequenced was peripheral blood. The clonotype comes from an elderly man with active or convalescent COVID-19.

CDR3 in amino acids: CASSHDRGTNTIYF. DNA of the CDR3: TGTGCCAGCAGCCATGACAGGGGGACGAACACCATATATTTT. V gene TRBV5-4 combines with J gene TRBJ1-3; 9 nucleotides align to TRBD1. The junction had 6 bases not matched to a gene; V was cut back by 4 bases and J by 7 bases. The CDR3 spans 14 residues. The germline V gene encodes CDR1 SGHNT and CDR2 YYREEE (reference sequence).